The 2 T cell receptor beta chains given below trace back to one sample, sequenced in a study of T cell responses to AZD1222 COVID-19 vaccine. The assay was immunoSEQ multiplex PCR, and TCRdb's table has in-frame clones only and misses some. The data hold approximately 160,000 clones, with approximately 93% observed a single time. The source was peripheral blood, collected on day 0 of AZD1222 vaccination. These receptors came from an adult in good health.

The chain combines TRBV6-1 with TRBJ2-7; 7 nucleotides line up with TRBD1. Trimming took 4 bases from V and 0 from J; bases not matched to a gene: 9. This CDR3 contains 16 residues. Germline V gene data show CDR1 as MNHNS and CDR2 as SASEGT. The CDR3 spells CASSGAGTESSYEQYF. Here the CDR3 DNA reads TGTGCCAGCAGTGGCGCCGGGACAGAAAGCTCCTACGAGCAGTACTTC.

The rearrangement uses TRBV12-3 or TRBV12-4 and TRBJ2-5; possible D gene TRBD1, 5 bases. There are 13 residues in the CDR3. Trimming stripped 3 bases from V and 5 bases from J, with 10 bases between. CDR3 bases: TGTGCCAGCAGTTTGCAGGGCTGGGAGACCCAGTACTTC. Protein: CASSLQGWETQYF.